The 22 T cell receptor beta chains below all came from one sample that was sequenced in a study of T cells in Graves' hyperthyroidism and ophthalmopathy. TCR beta CDR3 region amplification was performed from RNA transcripts. The TCR CDR3 was amplified in a first-round RT-PCR using the HTBI primer set. Using its own MiXCR run on the multiplex PCR reads, TCRdb lists one record per CDR3 protein. The sample has 150,000 or so distinct CDR3 sequences, around 8.9% seen once; the top ten hold more than 20%. Sequencing was done on a sample of blood. The receptors originated from a woman between 18 and 29 years old with Graves' hyperthyroidism that later progressed to Graves' ophthalmopathy.

The V and J genes are TRBV4-1 and TRBJ2-7, with D perhaps TRBD1 (6 bases). The germline CDR1 and CDR2 sequences are MGHRA and YSYEKL. Trimming removed 1 base from V and 3 bases from J, with 19 bases in between. There are 17 residues in the CDR3. CDR3 DNA sequence: TGCGCCAGCAGCCAAGGTCCGACAGGACGAGTTCACTACGAGCAGTACTTC. Residues: CASSQGPTGRVHYEQYF.

This clonotype was detected many times. V is TRBV30 and J is TRBJ2-2; possible D gene TRBD2, 5 bases. This CDR3 contains 13 residues. V was pared by 2 bases and J by 6 bases, with 10 bases between. In germline, CDR1 is GTSNPN, CDR2 SVGIG (reference sequence). Here the CDR3 reads CAWSPGFPGELFF. The CDR3 nucleotides are TGTGCCTGGAGTCCGGGATTTCCCGGGGAGCTGTTTTTT.

This clonotype was recorded at least ten times. V and J are TRBV6-1 and TRBJ2-1; 10 positions match TRBD2. V shed 4 bases, J shed 10 bases, and the junction held 7 bases outside the gene matches. From germline, CDR1 is MNHNS and CDR2 SASEGT. The CDR3 consists of 14 residues. The CDR3 here is CASSAASGGGEQFF. CDR3 in DNA: TGTGCCAGCAGTGCGGCTAGCGGGGGAGGGGAGCAGTTCTTC.

This clonotype was observed many times. The chain combines TRBV27 with TRBJ2-7, with D maybe TRBD1 (5 bases). The CDR3 extends over 14 amino acids. Germline CDR1 and CDR2: MNHEY and SMNVEV (reference sequence). Trimming took off 0 bases at V and 2 bases at J, with 8 bases between the two ends. In nucleotides, the CDR3 is TGTGCCAGCAGTTTATCTGGGGCCACCTACGAGCAGTACTTC. Its translation: CASSLSGATYEQYF.

This clonotype has a handful of counts. This CDR3 reads CASSVGGLDNEKLFF. CDR3 coding DNA: TGTGCCAGCAGCGTAGGGGGGCTAGATAATGAAAAACTGTTTTTT. The V gene is TRBV9, the J gene TRBJ1-4; perhaps TRBD1 as D (6 bases). Germline loops: CDR1 SGDLS, CDR2 YYNGEE. V gave up 0 bases and J gave up 4 bases, with 10 bases separating them. The CDR3 consists of 15 residues.

This clonotype was counted at least ten times. V usage is TRBV6-4 and J usage is TRBJ2-3; TRBD1 is a possible D gene (5 bases). V dropped 6 bases and J dropped 2 bases, with 15 bases sitting between them. Germline V gene lookup returns CDR1 MRHNA and CDR2 SNTAGT. The CDR3 extends over 15 amino acids. CDR3 sequence (DNA): TGTGCCAGCAGCGCCGATGGACACTTCACAGATACGCAGTATTTT. This encodes CASSADGHFTDTQYF.

At least ten counts were recorded for this clonotype. This sequence joins TRBV6-5 and TRBJ2-1; D unclear. Germline-derived CDR1 and CDR2 are MNHEY and SVGAGI. V gave up 2 bases and J gave up 4 bases, with 15 bases separating them. The CDR3 runs 16 residues. This CDR3 is CASSYEAPGPYNEQFF. In nucleotides, the CDR3 is TGTGCCAGCAGTTACGAAGCCCCAGGCCCTTACAATGAGCAGTTCTTC.

The sample holds a few counts of this clonotype. A junction end diverges from the germline sequence, so it may reflect a read error. This sequence joins TRBV13 and TRBJ2-1; D may be TRBD2 (5 bases). Germline V gene sequence: CDR1 PRHDT, CDR2 FYEKMQ (reference sequence). The CDR3 loop spans 15 amino acids. The CDR3: CASRLAKSSYNEQFF. The CDR3 DNA is TGTGCCAGCAGATTAGCGAAAAGCTCCTACAATGAGCAGTTCTTC.

This clonotype was seen ten or more times. The rearrangement joins TRBV2 to TRBJ2-7; D may be TRBD2 (5 bases). V shed 7 bases and J shed 7 bases, with 11 bases lying between them. CDR3 size: 11 residues. The V gene's germline CDR1 is SNHLY and CDR2 FYNNEI. The CDR3 loop reads CASTRTGEQYF. CDR3 nucleotides: TGTGCCAGCACCAGGACGGGGGAGCAGTACTTC.

The V and J genes are TRBV6-2 or TRBV6-3 and TRBJ1-2; D not certain. Trimming cost V 2 bases and J 4 bases, with 11 bases left between them. Germline V gene sequence: CDR1 MNHEY, CDR2 SVGEGT. The CDR3 length is 14 residues. The CDR3 sequence is CASSYAPGIYGYTF. DNA of the CDR3: TGTGCCAGCAGTTACGCACCTGGGATCTATGGCTACACCTTC.

This clonotype was observed at least ten times. This chain joins TRBV7-6 and TRBJ2-7, with 7 positions matching TRBD2. With 3 bases clipped from V and 4 bases from J, the junction kept 9 bases outside the gene matches. In germline, CDR1 is SGHVS, CDR2 FNYEAQ. The CDR3 spans 15 residues. The CDR3 bases are TGTGCCAGCAGCTTGCTGACTAGCACCTTTTACGAGCAGTACTTC. This gives the protein CASSLLTSTFYEQYF.

This clonotype turned up a few times. The chain joins TRBV7-9 to TRBJ2-3; tentative D call: TRBD1 (5 bases). Trimming pared 2 bases from V and 6 bases from J, leaving 9 bases between. The CDR3 length is 13 residues. CDR1 and CDR2 (germline): SEHNR, FQNEAQ (reference sequence). The CDR3 DNA sequence: TGTGCCAGCAGCTTACTACAGGCGGATACGCAGTATTTT. This encodes CASSLLQADTQYF.

This chain uses TRBV20-1 with TRBJ2-3; D is possibly TRBD1 or TRBD2 (5 bases each). Deletions cut 0 bases from V and 1 base from J, with 17 bases between. Germline CDR1 reads DFQATT; CDR2 reads SNEGSKA (reference sequence). There are 17 residues in the CDR3. CDR3 nucleotides: TGCAGTGCTAGAGATGGGGGAAAACTAGGTGGCACAGATACGCAGTATTTT. This sequence encodes CSARDGGKLGGTDTQYF.

This clonotype was seen ten or more times. The chain employs TRBV2 and TRBJ2-1; maybe TRBD2 (5 bases). CDR1 is SNHLY and CDR2 is FYNNEI in the germline V gene. This CDR3 spans 13 amino acids. V was trimmed by 2 bases and J by 5 bases, leaving 7 bases between them. CDR3 amino acids: CASSESADNEQFF. The CDR3 DNA is TGTGCCAGCAGTGAATCAGCGGACAATGAGCAGTTCTTC.

Details on this clonotype: A read error may explain this, as a much larger clone is one base away. The chain recombines TRBV7-2 with TRBJ2-3; the D is unclear. The CDR3 has 14 residues. Per germline, CDR1 SGHTA and CDR2 FQGNSA. V dropped 2 bases and J dropped 2 bases, with 8 bases sitting between them. The CDR3 bases are TGTGCCAGCAGCTTACAGTATCACACAGATACGCAGTATTTT. This codes for CASSLQYHTDTQYF.

V and J are TRBV4-1 and TRBJ2-1; D not certain. V was clipped by 0 bases and J by 7 bases, with 7 bases between them. The CDR3 length is 13 residues. Germline loops: CDR1 MGHRA, CDR2 YSYEKL. CDR3 sequence: CASSQDWLNEQFF. The CDR3 bases are TGCGCCAGCAGCCAAGATTGGTTGAATGAGCAGTTCTTC.

The chain employs TRBV3-1 and TRBJ2-5; TRBD1 agrees at 12 bases. With V trimmed by 4 bases and J by 4 bases, 4 bases remained unmatched. The CDR3 runs to 15 residues. Germline V lookup: CDR1 LGHDT, CDR2 YNNKEL (reference sequence). The DNA for the CDR3 is TGTGCCAGCAGCCCGGGACAGGGGGCCGGAGAGACCCAGTACTTC. As protein: CASSPGQGAGETQYF.

This clonotype was detected many times. The CDR3 protein is CAWSVQGGTGELFF. For the CDR3, the DNA is TGTGCCTGGAGTGTACAAGGGGGGACCGGGGAGCTGTTTTTT. This chain joins TRBV30 and TRBJ2-2; D possibly uses TRBD1 or TRBD2 (6 bases each). CDR3 length: 14 amino acids. In germline, CDR1 is GTSNPN, CDR2 SVGIG (reference sequence). V was clipped by 0 bases and J by 5 bases, with 10 bases between them.

This clonotype appeared a few times. This rearrangement joins TRBV30 to TRBJ2-7; 7 nucleotides line up with TRBD1. This CDR3 spans 14 amino acids. The germline gives CDR1 GTSNPN, CDR2 SVGIG (reference sequence). Trimming took 3 bases from V and 6 from J; bases not matched to a gene: 11. CDR3 DNA: TGTGCCTGGAGAGCCGGGACAGAGGCAGTCGAGCAGTACTTC. Its protein is CAWRAGTEAVEQYF. Using reference TRBV30 and TRBJ2-7 for the parts outside the CDR3, the full variable domain is SQTIHQWPATLVQPVGSPLSLECTVEGTSNPNLYWYRQAAGRGLQLLFYSVGIGQISSEVPQNLSASRPQDRQFILSSKKLLLSDSGFYLCAWRAGTEAVEQYFGPGTRLTVT.

This clonotype was detected many times. The chain is built from TRBV25-1 and TRBJ1-1; D call uncertain. The germline CDR1 and CDR2 sequences are MGHDK and SYGVNS. The CDR3 is 15 amino acids. Deletions cut 1 base from V and 5 bases from J, with 14 bases between. The CDR3 coding sequence is TGTGCCAGCAGTGAATCGAGATTACTGGGGACTGAAGCTTTCTTT. This encodes CASSESRLLGTEAFF.

This clonotype was seen repeatedly, ten times or more. The chain recombines TRBV29-1 with TRBJ2-1; 13 positions match TRBD2. Germline V CDR1 and CDR2: SQVTM, ANQGSEA. V dropped 6 bases and J dropped 7; count of bases not matched to a gene: 12. The CDR3 spans 16 residues. CDR3 region: CSVDPTGTSGINEQFF. The CDR3 nucleotides read TGCAGCGTGGACCCTACCGGGACTAGCGGGATAAATGAGCAGTTCTTC.

The chain uses TRBV19 and TRBJ1-5; D gene unclear. CDR1 and CDR2 (germline): LNHDA, SQIVND (reference sequence). The CDR3 is 16 amino acids. Deletions cut 4 bases from V and 0 bases from J, with 13 bases between. The CDR3 bases are TGTGCCAGTAGTACGATAGAACGAGGTAGCAATCAGCCCCAGCATTTT. As protein: CASSTIERGSNQPQHF.